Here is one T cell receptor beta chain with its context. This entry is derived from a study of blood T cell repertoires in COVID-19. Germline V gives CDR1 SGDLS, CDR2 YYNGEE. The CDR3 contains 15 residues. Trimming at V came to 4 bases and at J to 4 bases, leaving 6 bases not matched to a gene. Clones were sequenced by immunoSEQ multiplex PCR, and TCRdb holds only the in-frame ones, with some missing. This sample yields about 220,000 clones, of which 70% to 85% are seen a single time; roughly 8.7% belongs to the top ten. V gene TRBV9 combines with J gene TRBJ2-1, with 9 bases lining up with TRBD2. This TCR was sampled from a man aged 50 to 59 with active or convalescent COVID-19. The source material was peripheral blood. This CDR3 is CASSSPSGIYNEQFF. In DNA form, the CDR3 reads TGTGCCAGCAGCTCCCCTAGCGGGATATACAATGAGCAGTTCTTC.